This T cell receptor beta chain was profiled in a study of T-cell reconstitution after alpha-beta-depleted transplantation in children. Study-level results: A year post-transplant, T-cell counts and diversity derived mostly from newly produced T cells.

A library of TCRbeta sequences, prepared with unique molecular identifiers, was generated. Using its own MiXCR run on the PCR reads, TCRdb lists one record per CDR3 protein. The data show about 300,000 distinct CDR3 sequences, with around 10% seen just once and 7.5% held by the top ten. A word on this clonotype: Antigen unknown.

The CDR3 has 14 residues. Trimming shortened V by 0 bases and J by 7 bases, and 12 bases separated the two germline ends. This sequence joins TRBV12-3 or TRBV12-4 and TRBJ1-1; weak D call: TRBD1 (5 bases). The source is a boy under two years old with acute myeloid leukemia, due to receive a stem cell transplant. Sequenced material: PBMCs, taken before TCRalphabeta/CD19-depleted stem cell transplant. DNA of the CDR3: TGTGCCAGCAGTTTAGCGCTCCGGGGGAATGAAGCTTTCTTT. Protein: CASSLALRGNEAFF.